This T cell receptor (beta chain) was retrieved from a study of T cell responses to AZD1222 COVID-19 vaccine. Study results and caveats: Donors were mostly white British, more females; clonal diversity possibly underestimated. At study baseline, merely a handful of AZD1222 recipients were seropositive. Spike-specific TCR breadth and depth went up after people got two AZD1222 doses.

A remark on this clone: Its antigen is unknown.

Trimming removed 5 bases at V and 0 bases at J, with 10 bases between. This CDR3 region has 14 residues. Germline CDR1 reads MDHEN; CDR2 reads SYDVKM. Assay: immunoSEQ multiplex PCR; the TCRdb copy retains only in-frame clones and omits some. This sample yields 89,000 or so clones, of which 85% to 95% are seen a single time; under 35% belongs to the top ten. The receptor's source is an adult who received the AZD1222 COVID-19 vaccine. Sequenced material: peripheral blood, taken 28 days after the second AZD1222 dose. The chain uses TRBV28 and TRBJ1-1; no reliable D call. CDR3 in DNA: TGTGCCAGCAGTCCAGCCGGGATGAACACTGAAGCTTTCTTT. This codes for CASSPAGMNTEAFF.